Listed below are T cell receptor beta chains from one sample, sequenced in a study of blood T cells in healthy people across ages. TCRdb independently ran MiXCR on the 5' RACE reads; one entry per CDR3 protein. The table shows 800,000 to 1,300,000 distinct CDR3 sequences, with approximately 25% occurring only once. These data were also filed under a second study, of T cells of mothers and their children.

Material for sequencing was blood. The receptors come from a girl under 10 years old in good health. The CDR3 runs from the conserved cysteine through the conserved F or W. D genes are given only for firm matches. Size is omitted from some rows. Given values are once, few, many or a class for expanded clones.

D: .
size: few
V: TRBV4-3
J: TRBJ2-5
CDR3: CASSQDSSGAVETQYF
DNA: TGCGCCAGCAGCCAAGATAGCTCCGGGGCAGTAGAGACCCAGTACTTC

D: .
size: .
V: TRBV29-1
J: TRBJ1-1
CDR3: CSVRGRSKNTEAFF
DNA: TGCAGCGTTAGGGGGAGGTCGAAAAACACTGAAGCTTTCTTT

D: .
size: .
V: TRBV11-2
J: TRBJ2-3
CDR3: CASSLDLIEATDTQYF
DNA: TGTGCCAGCAGCTTAGATCTAATAGAGGCCACAGATACGCAGTATTTT

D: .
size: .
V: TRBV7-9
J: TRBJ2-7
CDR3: CASSPVGGLSYEQYF
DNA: TGTGCCAGCAGCCCCGTGGGGGGCTTGAGCTACGAGCAGTACTTC

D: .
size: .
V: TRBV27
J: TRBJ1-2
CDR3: CASAPRQNYGYTF
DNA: TGTGCCAGCGCCCCCCGACAGAACTATGGCTACACCTTC

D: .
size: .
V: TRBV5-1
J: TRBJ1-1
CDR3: CASSLFGGPEAFF
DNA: TGCGCCAGCAGCCTATTCGGGGGCCCTGAAGCTTTCTTT

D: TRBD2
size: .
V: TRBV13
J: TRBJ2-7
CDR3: CASRIAGGPYEQYF
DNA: TGTGCCAGCAGGATAGCGGGAGGGCCGTACGAGCAGTACTTC

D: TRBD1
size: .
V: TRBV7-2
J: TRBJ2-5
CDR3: CASSSQPGQGKETQYF
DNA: TGTGCCAGCAGCTCACAACCGGGACAGGGTAAAGAGACCCAGTACTTC

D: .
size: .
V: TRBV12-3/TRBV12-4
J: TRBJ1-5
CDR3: CASSIGTTYQPQHF
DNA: TGTGCCAGCAGTATAGGGACAACTTATCAGCCCCAGCATTTT

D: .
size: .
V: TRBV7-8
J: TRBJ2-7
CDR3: CASSLESGLLYEQYF
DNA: TGTGCCAGCAGCTTAGAGTCGGGATTACTCTACGAGCAGTACTTC

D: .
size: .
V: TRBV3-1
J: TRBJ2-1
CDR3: CASSQGGLQGLFYNEQFF
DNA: TGTGCCAGCAGCCAAGGGGGGTTACAGGGTCTTTTTTACAATGAGCAGTTCTTC

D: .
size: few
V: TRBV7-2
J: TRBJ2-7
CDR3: CASSFISGEQYF
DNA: TGTGCCAGCAGCTTCATCTCGGGCGAGCAGTACTTC

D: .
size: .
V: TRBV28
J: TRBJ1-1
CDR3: CTSTPSLGAASDGNTEAFF
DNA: TGTACCAGCACCCCGAGCCTCGGGGCGGCGTCGGATGGGAACACTGAAGCTTTCTTT

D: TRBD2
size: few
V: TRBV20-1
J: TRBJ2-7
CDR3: CSARVLAGVPYEQYF
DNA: TGCAGTGCTAGAGTTTTGGCGGGAGTCCCCTACGAGCAGTACTTC

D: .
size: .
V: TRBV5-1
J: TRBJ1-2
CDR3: CASRQGTFNYGYTF
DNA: TGCGCCAGCAGACAGGGAACTTTTAACTATGGCTACACCTTC

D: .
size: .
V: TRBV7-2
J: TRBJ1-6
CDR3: CASRPAGNSPLHF
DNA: TGTGCCAGCAGGCCGGCGGGGAATTCACCCCTCCACTTT

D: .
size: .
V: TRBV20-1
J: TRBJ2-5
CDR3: CSARDPGGLGETQYF
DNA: TGCAGTGCTAGAGATCCTGGCGGGCTGGGGGAGACCCAGTACTTC

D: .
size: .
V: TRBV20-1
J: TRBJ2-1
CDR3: CSARWRHSYIEQFF
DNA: TGCAGTGCTAGGTGGAGACACTCCTACATTGAGCAGTTCTTC

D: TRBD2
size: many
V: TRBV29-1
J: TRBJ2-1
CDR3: CSVASGSYNEQFF
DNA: TGCAGCGTCGCTAGCGGCTCCTACAATGAGCAGTTCTTC

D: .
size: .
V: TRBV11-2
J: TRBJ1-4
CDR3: CASSLDSGGNEKLFF
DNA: TGTGCCAGCAGCTTAGATAGCGGAGGGAATGAAAAACTGTTTTTT

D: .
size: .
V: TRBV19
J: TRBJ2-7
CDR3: CASRDWGYEQYF
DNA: TGTGCCAGTAGAGATTGGGGATACGAGCAGTACTTC

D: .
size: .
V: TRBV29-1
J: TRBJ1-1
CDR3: CSVIPRVRLNTEAFF
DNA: TGCAGCGTTATCCCCCGAGTCCGACTGAACACTGAAGCTTTCTTT

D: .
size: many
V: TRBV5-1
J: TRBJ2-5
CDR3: CASTAQGGGQETQYF
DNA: TGCGCCAGCACGGCCCAAGGGGGGGGCCAGGAGACCCAGTACTTC

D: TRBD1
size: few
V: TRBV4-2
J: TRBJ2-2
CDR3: CASSQDGTGGAGELFF
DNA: TGTGCCAGCAGCCAAGATGGGACAGGGGGCGCCGGGGAGCTGTTTTTT

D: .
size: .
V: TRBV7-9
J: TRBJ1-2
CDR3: CASSLALETVGSGYTF
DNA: TGTGCCAGCAGCTTAGCGTTGGAGACGGTTGGATCTGGCTACACCTTC

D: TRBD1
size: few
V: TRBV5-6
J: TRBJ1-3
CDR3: CASSWNGQGPPGGNTIYF
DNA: TGTGCCAGCAGCTGGAACGGACAGGGTCCACCCGGGGGAAACACCATATATTTT

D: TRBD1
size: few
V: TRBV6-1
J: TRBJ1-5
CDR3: CASSEFGTGSEPQHF
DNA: TGTGCCAGCAGTGAATTCGGGACAGGGTCAGAGCCCCAGCATTTT

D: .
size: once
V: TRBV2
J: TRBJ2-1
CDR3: CASSELFYNEQFF
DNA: TGTGCCAGCAGTGAATTATTTTACAATGAGCAGTTCTTC

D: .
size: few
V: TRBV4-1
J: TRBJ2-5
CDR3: CASSQVYSLETQYF
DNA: TGCGCCAGCAGCCAAGTATACTCACTCGAGACCCAGTACTTC

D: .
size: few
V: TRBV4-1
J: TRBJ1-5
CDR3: CASTGDFPNDGNQPQHF
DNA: TGCGCCAGCACCGGAGATTTTCCTAATGATGGCAATCAGCCCCAGCATTTT

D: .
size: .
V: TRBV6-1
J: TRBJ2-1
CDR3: CASSELEGVLNEQFF
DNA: TGTGCCAGCAGCGAATTGGAGGGAGTCCTTAATGAGCAGTTCTTC

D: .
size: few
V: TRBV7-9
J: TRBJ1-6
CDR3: CASSFGKTPLHF
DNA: TGTGCCAGCAGCTTCGGGAAGACACCCCTCCACTTT

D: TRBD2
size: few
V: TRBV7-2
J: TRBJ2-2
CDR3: CATPKNRRGIPTTGELFF
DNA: TGTGCCACCCCAAAGAATCGGCGGGGGATACCGACCACCGGGGAGCTGTTTTTT

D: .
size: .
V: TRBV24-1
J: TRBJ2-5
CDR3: CATSDSLAETQYF
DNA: TGTGCCACCAGTGATTCGCTAGCGGAGACCCAGTACTTC

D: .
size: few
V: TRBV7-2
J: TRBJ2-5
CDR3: CASSLVRRRGGETQYF
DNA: TGTGCCAGCAGCTTAGTGAGAAGGCGGGGAGGAGAGACCCAGTACTTC

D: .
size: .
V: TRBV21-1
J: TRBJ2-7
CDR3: CASSKVVGTGNYEQYF
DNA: .

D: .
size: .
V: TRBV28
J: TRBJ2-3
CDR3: CASSPPMGPSTDTQYF
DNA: TGTGCCAGCAGCCCTCCGATGGGGCCTAGCACAGATACGCAGTATTTT

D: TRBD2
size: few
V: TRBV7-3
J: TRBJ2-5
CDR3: CASSLTSGGGETQYF
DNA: TGTGCCAGCAGCTTAACTAGCGGGGGAGGAGAGACCCAGTACTTC

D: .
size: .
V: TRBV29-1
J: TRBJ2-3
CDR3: CSVFRKDTQYF
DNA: TGCAGCGTCTTCCGCAAAGATACGCAGTATTTT

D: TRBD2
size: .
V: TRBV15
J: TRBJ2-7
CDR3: CATDYELAGANYEQYF
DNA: TGTGCCACTGATTATGAACTAGCGGGCGCGAACTACGAGCAGTACTTC

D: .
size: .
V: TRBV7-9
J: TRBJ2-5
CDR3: CAGRGGYQETQYF
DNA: TGTGCAGGCCGGGGCGGATACCAAGAGACCCAGTACTTC

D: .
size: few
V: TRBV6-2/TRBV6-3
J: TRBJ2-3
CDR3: CASSYDGVGTDTQYF
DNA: TGTGCCAGCAGTTACGATGGGGTTGGCACAGATACGCAGTATTTT

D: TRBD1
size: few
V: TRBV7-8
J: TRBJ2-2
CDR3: CASSPKDRASLFTGELFF
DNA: TGTGCCAGCAGCCCGAAGGACAGGGCCTCACTTTTCACCGGGGAGCTGTTTTTT

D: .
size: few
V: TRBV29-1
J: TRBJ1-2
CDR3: CSVGNVDGYTF
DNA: TGCAGCGTTGGTAACGTGGATGGCTACACCTTC

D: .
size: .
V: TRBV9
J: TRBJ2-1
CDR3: CASSVAGTTRNEQFF
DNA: TGTGCCAGCAGCGTAGCGGGGACCACTCGCAATGAGCAGTTCTTC

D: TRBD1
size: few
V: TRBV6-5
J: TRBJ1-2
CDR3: CASRSGGCGYTF
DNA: TGTGCCAGCAGATCAGGGGGCTGTGGCTACACCTTC

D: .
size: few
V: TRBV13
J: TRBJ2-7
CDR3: CASSLFEVAINEQYF
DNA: TGTGCCAGCAGCTTATTTGAAGTAGCAATCAACGAGCAGTACTTC

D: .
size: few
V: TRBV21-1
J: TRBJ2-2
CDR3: CASSTQGRPHTGELFF
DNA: TGTGCCAGCAGCACCCAGGGGAGACCCCACACCGGGGAGCTGTTTTTT

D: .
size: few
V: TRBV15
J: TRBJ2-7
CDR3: CATSRRQEGDYEQYF
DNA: TGTGCCACCAGCAGAAGACAGGAGGGGGACTACGAGCAGTACTTC

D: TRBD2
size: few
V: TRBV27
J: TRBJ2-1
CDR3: CASSSWTSGSMGYNEQFF
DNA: TGTGCCAGCAGTTCCTGGACTAGCGGGAGCATGGGCTACAATGAGCAGTTCTTC

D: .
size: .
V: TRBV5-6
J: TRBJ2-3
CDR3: CASTQSADTQYF
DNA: TGTGCCAGCACCCAAAGTGCAGATACGCAGTATTTT